These 27 T cell receptor beta chains were all obtained from the same sample, sequenced in a study of identical twins. TCRdb re-derived calls from the 5' RACE reads in MiXCR, one entry per CDR3 protein. The table has around 530,000 distinct CDR3 sequences, around 15% seen once. A further study also used this sample, focusing on yellow fever vaccine responses in identical twins.

Sequences were obtained from CD4+ T cells sorted from blood. The receptors were gathered from a woman between 18 and 29 years old in good health.

This clonotype was detected only a few times. This sequence joins TRBV5-1 and TRBJ2-5; 11 bases align to TRBD2. The CDR3 runs to 15 residues. V was clipped by 4 bases and J by 5 bases; unmatched bases: 7. Germline V gene sequence: CDR1 SGHRS, CDR2 YFSETQ. The CDR3 DNA follows: TGCGCCAGCAGCCCGGGACTAGCGGCCGGGGAGACCCAGTACTTC. Amino acids: CASSPGLAAGETQYF.

This clonotype was counted between two and nine times. This chain joins TRBV27 and TRBJ2-3; tentatively, D is TRBD2 (6 bases). The V end was cut by 8 bases, the J end by 3 bases, with 15 bases between. From germline, CDR1 is MNHEY and CDR2 SMNVEV (reference sequence). This CDR3 region has 14 residues. The DNA of the CDR3 is TGTGCCAGCCATCGCCCGGGACTTACAGATACGCAGTATTTT. Its protein product is CASHRPGLTDTQYF.

This clonotype appeared a few times. This chain joins TRBV25-1 and TRBJ2-1, with D unclear. The CDR3 runs to 15 residues. V was trimmed by 0 bases and J by 3 bases, leaving 9 bases between them. Per germline, CDR1 MGHDK and CDR2 SYGVNS. In nucleotides, the CDR3 is TGTGCCAGCAGTGAATATGGGCAGAACTACAATGAGCAGTTCTTC. Translation: CASSEYGQNYNEQFF.

This clonotype turned up a few times. The V and J genes are TRBV20-1 and TRBJ2-3; 10 nucleotides match TRBD2. The germline gives CDR1 DFQATT, CDR2 SNEGSKA (reference sequence). V was clipped by 3 bases and J by 1 base; unmatched bases: 4. The CDR3 covers 15 residues. The CDR3 sequence: CSASSGTSGTDTQYF. DNA for the CDR3: TGCAGTGCTAGTTCCGGGACTAGCGGCACAGATACGCAGTATTTT.

The chain uses TRBV5-1 and TRBJ2-1; 9 bases are shared with TRBD1. The CDR3 loop spans 16 amino acids. Per the germline V gene, CDR1 is SGHRS and CDR2 is YFSETQ. J was trimmed by 2 bases and V by 1 base; bases with no gene match: 4. CDR3 in DNA: TGCGCCAGCAGCTTGTGGACAGGGGCGGCCTACAATGAGCAGTTCTTC. It translates to CASSLWTGAAYNEQFF.

This chain links TRBV20-1 with TRBJ2-7; D is unclear. Trimming stripped 1 base from V and 2 bases from J, with 18 bases between. The CDR3 spans 16 residues. CDR1 is DFQATT and CDR2 is SNEGSKA in the germline V gene (reference sequence). The DNA of the CDR3 is TGCAGTGCTAGAGGGAGAGGAAACAGAGTTGCCTACGAGCAGTACTTC. This codes for CSARGRGNRVAYEQYF.

The table lists this clonotype with a few counts. The chain carries TRBV20-1 and TRBJ2-3; 7 bases match TRBD2. J gave up 4 bases and V 4 bases, and 11 bases lay outside the gene matches. Looked up from germline, CDR1 is DFQATT and CDR2 is SNEGSKA (reference sequence). This CDR3 is built from 15 residues. The CDR3 loop reads CSAISSGALADTQYF. CDR3 nucleotide sequence: TGCAGTGCTATCTCGAGCGGGGCGTTGGCAGATACGCAGTATTTT.

The chain combines TRBV20-1 with TRBJ1-5; D is unresolved. The length of the CDR3 is 14 residues. Trimming pared 0 bases from V and 2 bases from J, leaving 8 bases between. CDR1 and CDR2 (germline): DFQATT, SNEGSKA (reference sequence). CDR3 loop: CSAREAVGNQPQHF. The CDR3 nucleotides read TGCAGTGCTAGAGAGGCGGTCGGCAATCAGCCCCAGCATTTT.

The rearrangement uses TRBV2 and TRBJ2-5; D remains ambiguous. This CDR3 contains 13 residues. Trimming left V 6 bases short and J 1 base short, with 9 bases between. CDR1 SNHLY and CDR2 FYNNEI come from the germline V gene. The DNA of the CDR3 is TGTGCCAGCAGGAAATCGGGCCAAGAGACCCAGTACTTC. It is translated as CASRKSGQETQYF.

This chain connects TRBV28 to TRBJ1-1, with a weak D call TRBD1 (5 bases). The germline V gene has CDR1 MDHEN and CDR2 SYDVKM. With 7 bases removed from V and 6 bases from J, the gap between germline ends came to 15 bases. The CDR3 totals 13 residues. CDR3 nucleotide sequence: TGTGCCAGCACCCGGGTAGGGGACCCTGAAGCTTTCTTT. This sequence encodes CASTRVGDPEAFF.

This clonotype was recorded a few times. The gene calls are TRBV27 and TRBJ2-1, with 12 bases identical to TRBD2. The length of the CDR3 is 15 residues. V shed 3 bases and J 6 bases; nucleotides not matched to a gene: 3. Germline CDR1 reads MNHEY; CDR2 reads SMNVEV (reference sequence). CDR3 protein: CASSFLAGGVNEQFF. The CDR3 nucleotides are TGTGCCAGCAGTTTTCTAGCGGGAGGGGTCAATGAGCAGTTCTTC.

This clonotype was found a few times. The J gene is TRBJ1-1, the V gene TRBV6-5; the match to TRBD1 covers 7 bases. The CDR3 runs 14 residues. Germline CDR1 is MNHEY and CDR2 is SVGAGI. J lost 7 bases, V lost 1 base, and 6 bases had no gene match. The CDR3 sequence: CASSYLGRGIEAFF. The CDR3 nucleotides read TGTGCCAGCAGTTACTTGGGCAGGGGGATTGAAGCTTTCTTT.

This clonotype was counted between two and nine times. The rearrangement links TRBV28 to TRBJ1-2, with D unclear. The length of the CDR3 is 13 residues. CDR1 MDHEN and CDR2 SYDVKM come from the germline V gene. Trimming pared 6 bases from V and 0 bases from J, leaving 8 bases between. CDR3 protein: CASSPRPNYGYTF. CDR3 DNA: TGTGCCAGCAGCCCAAGGCCTAACTATGGCTACACCTTC.

This clonotype showed up just once. The genes are TRBV27 and TRBJ1-5; D possibly corresponds to TRBD1 (5 bases). Per germline, CDR1 MNHEY and CDR2 SMNVEV (reference sequence). CDR3 length equals 18 residues. V was trimmed by 2 bases and J by 0 bases, leaving 17 bases between them. In DNA form, the CDR3 reads TGTGCCAGCAGTTTAACGGCACAGGCCGGCTATAGCAATCAGCCCCAGCATTTT. This codes for CASSLTAQAGYSNQPQHF.

This clonotype came up once. The J gene is TRBJ1-6, the V gene TRBV6-5; D might be TRBD1 (5 bases). The CDR3 length is 13 residues. V lost 2 bases to trimming and J lost 7 bases, with 6 bases between them. Germline V gene data show CDR1 as MNHEY and CDR2 as SVGAGI. The CDR3 spells CASSYRGNSPLHF. CDR3 bases: TGTGCCAGCAGTTACAGGGGAAATTCACCCCTCCACTTT.

The V and J genes are TRBV6-1 and TRBJ1-1; D is undetermined. Germline loops: CDR1 MNHNS, CDR2 SASEGT. The CDR3 totals 14 residues. V was shortened by 2 bases and J by 6 bases, with 13 bases between the two germline ends. CDR3 sequence: CASSERGGRSEAFF. The CDR3 coding sequence is TGTGCCAGCAGTGAACGAGGCGGTAGGTCTGAAGCTTTCTTT.

This clonotype was counted many times. This chain uses TRBV12-3 or TRBV12-4 with TRBJ2-1; 8 nucleotides agree with TRBD2. The trim removed 5 bases at V and 5 bases at J, leaving 5 bases unmatched. The CDR3 has 14 amino acids. CDR3 coding DNA: TGTGCCAGCAGTCCAGCGGGAGCCCACAATGAGCAGTTCTTC. This gives the protein CASSPAGAHNEQFF.

This clonotype has only a few counts. J is TRBJ2-5 and V is TRBV9, with D maybe TRBD1 (5 bases). Looked up from germline, CDR1 is SGDLS and CDR2 is YYNGEE. V dropped 0 bases and J dropped 1 base, with 10 bases sitting between them. This CDR3 has 15 residues. CDR3 coding DNA: TGTGCCAGCAGCGTAGAGTCAGGGCTCCAAGAGACCCAGTACTTC. It specifies CASSVESGLQETQYF.

This clonotype was recorded many times. This chain uses TRBV19 with TRBJ2-1; 8 nucleotides match TRBD1. CDR1 and CDR2 (germline): LNHDA, SQIVND (reference sequence). The CDR3 runs 15 residues. V lost 4 bases and J lost 7; bases outside the gene matches: 9. The CDR3 DNA follows: TGTGCCAGTAGTACTCCAGGGGGCGCCCCTAATGAGCAGTTCTTC. Its translation: CASSTPGGAPNEQFF.

The CDR3 DNA sequence: TGTGCCAGCAGCCTGACAGTGGGTTCTGGAAACACCATATATTTT. This gives the protein CASSLTVGSGNTIYF. V is TRBV7-9 and J is TRBJ1-3; a possible D gene is TRBD1 (5 bases). Germline CDR1 is SEHNR and CDR2 is FQNEAQ (reference sequence). V shed 5 bases and J shed 1 base, with 12 bases lying between them. This CDR3 contains 15 residues.

This chain links TRBV28 with TRBJ1-5, with unresolved D. CDR3 size: 13 residues. The V gene lost 2 bases and the J gene lost 5 bases, with 7 bases spanning the gap. Germline assignment: CDR1 MDHEN and CDR2 SYDVKM. The CDR3 reads CASSLAGHQPQHF. In DNA, the CDR3 is TGTGCCAGCAGTTTAGCTGGACATCAGCCCCAGCATTTT.

Here the CDR3 DNA reads TGCGCCAGCAGCCATCCCGGGGGCGGGGCCCTTACAGATACGCAGTATTTT. Translating gives CASSHPGGGALTDTQYF. The chain is built from TRBV5-1 and TRBJ2-3; D tentatively fits TRBD1 or TRBD2 (6 bases each). The CDR3 runs 17 residues. Germline assignment: CDR1 SGHRS and CDR2 YFSETQ. Trimming cost V 4 bases and J 3 bases, with 21 bases left between them. The whole variable domain, remainder taken from reference TRBV5-1 and TRBJ2-3, is KAGVTQTPRYLIKTRGQQVTLSCSPISGHRSVSWYQQTPGQGLQFLFEYFSETQRNKGNFPGRFSGRQFSNSRSEMNVSTLELGDSALYLCASSHPGGGALTDTQYFGPGTRLTVL.

There are many counts of this clonotype. The chain couples TRBV12-3 or TRBV12-4 to TRBJ2-2; D gene unclear. The CDR3 loop spans 13 amino acids. V was trimmed by 5 bases and J by 3 bases, leaving 7 bases between them. This chain's CDR3 is CASSLRDTGELFF. In DNA form, the CDR3 reads TGTGCCAGCAGTCTTAGGGACACCGGGGAGCTGTTTTTT.

At least ten counts were recorded for this clonotype. The chain couples TRBV10-3 to TRBJ2-3, with TRBD1 matching 9 bases. This CDR3 contains 16 residues. Germline CDR1 ENHRY, CDR2 SYGVKD. V lost 3 bases and J lost 6; bases outside the gene matches: 10. CDR3 sequence reads: CAISDLGQGSGDTQYF. Here the CDR3 DNA reads TGTGCCATCAGTGACCTTGGACAGGGGTCTGGTGATACGCAGTATTTT.

This clonotype was detected only a few times. This chain connects TRBV4-1 to TRBJ2-3; 13 bases align to TRBD2. Germline assignment: CDR1 MGHRA and CDR2 YSYEKL. The V gene end was trimmed by 1 base and the J gene end by 6 bases; junction bases not matched to a gene: 19. The CDR3 covers 21 residues. The CDR3 spells CASSQGGGLAGVRAIRDTQYF. Written as DNA, the CDR3 is TGCGCCAGCAGCCAAGGCGGCGGACTAGCGGGGGTTCGGGCTATTCGCGATACGCAGTATTTT.

The chain carries TRBV4-1 and TRBJ1-1, with 10 bases fitting TRBD1. After removal of 1 base from V and 5 bases from J, the junction contained 10 bases not matched to a gene. CDR1 and CDR2 from the germline V gene are MGHRA and YSYEKL. The CDR3 runs to 17 residues. This chain's CDR3 is CASSQVYRGTGDTEAFF. The CDR3 DNA reads TGCGCCAGCAGCCAAGTGTATCGGGGGACAGGGGATACTGAAGCTTTCTTT.

This clonotype was detected only a few times. This chain joins TRBV6-5 and TRBJ2-7; a weak D match, TRBD2 (6 bases). The CDR3 is 15 residues long. V was pared by 2 bases and J by 0 bases, with 11 bases between. Germline V gene data show CDR1 as MNHEY and CDR2 as SVGAGI. CDR3 amino acids: CASSYVAGSSYEQYF. CDR3 nucleotides: TGTGCCAGCAGTTACGTCGCGGGGAGCTCCTACGAGCAGTACTTC.